This is a list of T cell receptor beta chains from one sample in a study of blood T cell repertoires in COVID-19. Measured with immunoSEQ multiplex PCR; TCRdb has only the in-frame clones, and not every one. The sample shows some 240,000 clones, around nine tenths of them seen only once. Sequenced sample: PBMCs or T cells enriched from blood (not recorded which). These receptors originate from a woman aged 40 to 55 who had been exposed to COVID-19. Each CDR3 is given with its conserved first and last residue. A D gene is named only where the DNA matches it firmly. Where a row states a size, it is once, few, many or the class of an expanded clone; other rows omit it.

length | J | size | D | V | CDR3 | DNA
15 | TRBJ2-1 | - | TRBD2 | TRBV11-3 | CASSFGGRGYNEQFF | TGTGCCAGCAGCTTCGGCGGGAGGGGCTACAATGAGCAGTTCTTC
11 | TRBJ2-7 | - | TRBD2 | TRBV28 | CASREGYEQYF | TGTGCCAGCCGGGAGGGCTACGAGCAGTACTTC
14 | TRBJ1-2 | - | - | TRBV5-6 | CASSLRTVYYGYTF | TGTGCCAGCAGCTTGAGGACAGTATACTATGGCTACACCTTC
16 | TRBJ1-5 | - | - | TRBV19 | CASRGGGSASNQPQHF | TGTGCCAGTAGGGGAGGTGGCTCGGCGAGCAATCAGCCCCAGCATTTT
12 | TRBJ2-7 | - | TRBD1 | TRBV20-1 | CSASRGPYEQYF | TGCAGTGCTAGTAGGGGGCCCTACGAGCAGTACTTC
14 | TRBJ2-3 | - | TRBD1 | TRBV2 | CASSANRGTDTQYF | TGTGCCAGCAGTGCTAACAGGGGAACAGATACGCAGTATTTT
19 | TRBJ1-5 | - | - | TRBV28 | CASSLRGRPYGLRSQPQHF | TGTGCCAGCAGTTTACGGGGGAGACCTTATGGACTACGGAGTCAGCCCCAGCATTTT
15 | TRBJ2-1 | - | TRBD2 | TRBV6-5 | CASRRRTSGMGEQFF | TGTGCCAGCAGGAGGAGGACTAGCGGGATGGGTGAGCAGTTCTTC
13 | TRBJ1-1 | - | - | TRBV11-3 | CASSLGAYTEAFF | TGTGCCAGCAGCTTAGGAGCTTACACTGAAGCTTTCTTT
15 | TRBJ1-2 | - | TRBD1 | TRBV4-3 | CASSHRQGAPDGYTF | TGCGCCAGCAGCCACCGACAGGGGGCGCCGGATGGCTACACCTTC
16 | TRBJ2-1 | once | - | TRBV9 | CASSPSVGSSYNEQFF | TGTGCCAGCAGCCCCAGCGTAGGATCGTCCTACAATGAGCAGTTCTTC
14 | TRBJ2-1 | - | TRBD1 | TRBV18 | CASSLSSDRNEQFF | TGTGCCAGCTCGCTCTCCTCGGACAGGAATGAGCAGTTCTTC
15 | TRBJ2-7 | - | TRBD2 | TRBV27 | CASSPLAGGDYEQYF | TGTGCCAGCAGTCCACTAGCGGGGGGGGACTACGAGCAGTACTTC
13 | TRBJ1-1 | - | - | TRBV19 | CASSIETATEAFF | TGTGCCAGTAGTATAGAGACAGCCACTGAAGCTTTCTTT
16 | TRBJ1-2 | - | - | TRBV5-8 | CASSLPAWSWSYGYTF | TGTGCCAGCAGCCTACCGGCTTGGTCTTGGAGCTATGGCTACACCTTC
15 | TRBJ2-1 | - | TRBD2 | TRBV19 | CASSLGTSGSIEQFF | TGTGCCAGTAGTCTCGGGACTAGCGGGAGCATTGAGCAGTTCTTC
11 | TRBJ1-1 | - | - | TRBV6-5 | CATGTRVEAFF | TGTGCCACAGGAACTAGGGTTGAAGCTTTCTTT
16 | TRBJ1-1 | - | TRBD1 | TRBV28 | CASSLIPRGPNTEAFF | TGTGCCAGCAGTTTAATTCCCAGGGGGCCGAACACTGAAGCTTTCTTT
12 | TRBJ1-2 | - | - | TRBV25-1 | CASSDNSRGYTF | TGTGCCAGCAGTGACAACAGTAGGGGCTACACCTTC
11 | TRBJ1-1 | once | TRBD1 | TRBV29-1 | CSVVTGGEAFF | TGCAGCGTTGTCACAGGGGGTGAAGCTTTCTTT
13 | TRBJ1-2 | few | - | TRBV5-6 | CASSLESGYGYTF | TGTGCCAGCAGCTTGGAGTCAGGCTATGGCTACACCTTC
14 | TRBJ1-2 | - | - | TRBV5-4 | CASKGAGTNYGYTF | TGTGCCAGCAAGGGAGCAGGGACAAACTATGGCTACACCTTC
12 | TRBJ2-7 | - | - | TRBV29-1 | CSVGPTRYEQYF | TGCAGCGTCGGTCCAACTCGTTACGAGCAGTACTTC
14 | TRBJ2-3 | - | - | TRBV4-3 | CASSLRGITDTQYF | TGCGCCAGCAGCCTCCGGGGGATAACAGATACGCAGTATTTT
14 | TRBJ2-5 | - | - | TRBV11-1 | CASSLVVGGGSQYF | TGTGCCAGCAGCTTAGTGGTGGGAGGGGGTTCCCAGTACTTC
16 | TRBJ2-3 | - | TRBD1 | TRBV7-3 | CASSFRTGQSGDTQYF | TGTGCCAGCAGCTTTAGGACGGGACAGAGCGGAGATACGCAGTATTTT
16 | TRBJ1-5 | - | TRBD1 | TRBV27 | CASSPDRVVNDQPQHF | TGTGCCAGCAGCCCGGACAGGGTGGTTAACGATCAGCCCCAGCATTTT
15 | TRBJ1-2 | - | - | TRBV30 | CAWSQLGRVIYGYTF | TGTGCCTGGAGCCAGCTCGGCAGGGTTATCTATGGCTACACCTTC
12 | TRBJ1-2 | - | - | TRBV12-3/TRBV12-4 | CASSHSTGGYTF | TGTGCCAGCAGTCACTCAACGGGTGGCTACACCTTC
15 | TRBJ2-1 | - | - | TRBV4-1 | CASTQTDTKYNEQFF | TGCGCCAGCACCCAGACAGATACTAAGTACAATGAGCAGTTCTTC
12 | TRBJ1-2 | - | TRBD1 | TRBV25-1 | CASTTGGHGYTF | TGTGCCAGCACCACAGGGGGCCACGGCTACACCTTC
13 | TRBJ1-3 | - | - | TRBV28 | CASSLSSGNTIYF | TGTGCCAGCAGTTTGAGCTCTGGAAACACCATATATTTT
16 | TRBJ1-2 | once | TRBD1 | TRBV19 | CASRQGWGQDIYGYTF | TGTGCCAGTAGGCAAGGGTGGGGACAGGATATCTATGGCTACACCTTC
17 | TRBJ1-2 | - | - | TRBV6-9 | CASSYSPTVKGGYGYTF | TGTGCCAGCAGTTATTCGCCAACCGTTAAAGGAGGGTATGGCTACACCTTC
14 | TRBJ1-2 | - | - | TRBV6-5 | CASTAYWGQGGYTF | TGTGCCAGCACAGCCTACTGGGGTCAGGGAGGCTACACCTTC
15 | TRBJ2-1 | - | - | TRBV4-3 | CASSQDPWTYNEQFF | TGCGCCAGCAGCCAAGATCCATGGACATACAATGAGCAGTTCTTC
18 | TRBJ1-1 | - | - | TRBV6-2/TRBV6-3 | CASSYSPGKNNLNTEAFF | TGTGCCAGCAGTTACTCGCCGGGGAAAAACAACCTGAACACTGAAGCTTTCTTT
14 | TRBJ1-1 | - | TRBD1 | TRBV9 | CASSGGTGLTEAFF | TGTGCCAGCAGCGGAGGGACAGGTCTCACTGAAGCTTTCTTT
14 | TRBJ1-6 | - | TRBD1 | TRBV20-1 | CSASHPTGYSPLHF | TGCAGTGCTAGTCACCCGACAGGGTATTCACCCCTCCACTTT
13 | TRBJ1-2 | - | - | TRBV5-6 | CASSLWNSDGYTF | TGTGCCAGCAGCTTGTGGAATAGCGATGGCTACACCTTC
15 | TRBJ1-5 | - | - | TRBV6-5 | CASTGKPNSNQPQHF | TGTGCCAGCACGGGAAAGCCCAATAGCAATCAGCCCCAGCATTTT
16 | TRBJ2-2 | few | TRBD1 | TRBV6-2/TRBV6-3 | CASSYPGTGNTGELFF | TGTGCCAGCAGTTACCCCGGGACAGGGAACACCGGGGAGCTGTTTTTT
17 | TRBJ2-6 | - | TRBD1 | TRBV14 | CASSQSHRGLGANVLTF | TGTGCCAGCAGCCAATCTCACAGGGGGCTTGGGGCCAACGTCCTGACTTTC
14 | TRBJ1-1 | - | - | TRBV11-3 | CASSLSVRNTEAFF | TGTGCCAGCAGCTTAAGCGTTCGGAACACTGAAGCTTTCTTT
15 | TRBJ2-3 | - | TRBD2 | TRBV6-6 | CASSGLAGGGDTQYF | TGTGCCAGCAGCGGACTAGCGGGGGGAGGGGATACGCAGTATTTT
14 | TRBJ1-5 | once | TRBD1 | TRBV18 | CASSTDRSSQPQHF | TGTGCCAGCTCCACGGACAGGTCTAGTCAGCCCCAGCATTTT